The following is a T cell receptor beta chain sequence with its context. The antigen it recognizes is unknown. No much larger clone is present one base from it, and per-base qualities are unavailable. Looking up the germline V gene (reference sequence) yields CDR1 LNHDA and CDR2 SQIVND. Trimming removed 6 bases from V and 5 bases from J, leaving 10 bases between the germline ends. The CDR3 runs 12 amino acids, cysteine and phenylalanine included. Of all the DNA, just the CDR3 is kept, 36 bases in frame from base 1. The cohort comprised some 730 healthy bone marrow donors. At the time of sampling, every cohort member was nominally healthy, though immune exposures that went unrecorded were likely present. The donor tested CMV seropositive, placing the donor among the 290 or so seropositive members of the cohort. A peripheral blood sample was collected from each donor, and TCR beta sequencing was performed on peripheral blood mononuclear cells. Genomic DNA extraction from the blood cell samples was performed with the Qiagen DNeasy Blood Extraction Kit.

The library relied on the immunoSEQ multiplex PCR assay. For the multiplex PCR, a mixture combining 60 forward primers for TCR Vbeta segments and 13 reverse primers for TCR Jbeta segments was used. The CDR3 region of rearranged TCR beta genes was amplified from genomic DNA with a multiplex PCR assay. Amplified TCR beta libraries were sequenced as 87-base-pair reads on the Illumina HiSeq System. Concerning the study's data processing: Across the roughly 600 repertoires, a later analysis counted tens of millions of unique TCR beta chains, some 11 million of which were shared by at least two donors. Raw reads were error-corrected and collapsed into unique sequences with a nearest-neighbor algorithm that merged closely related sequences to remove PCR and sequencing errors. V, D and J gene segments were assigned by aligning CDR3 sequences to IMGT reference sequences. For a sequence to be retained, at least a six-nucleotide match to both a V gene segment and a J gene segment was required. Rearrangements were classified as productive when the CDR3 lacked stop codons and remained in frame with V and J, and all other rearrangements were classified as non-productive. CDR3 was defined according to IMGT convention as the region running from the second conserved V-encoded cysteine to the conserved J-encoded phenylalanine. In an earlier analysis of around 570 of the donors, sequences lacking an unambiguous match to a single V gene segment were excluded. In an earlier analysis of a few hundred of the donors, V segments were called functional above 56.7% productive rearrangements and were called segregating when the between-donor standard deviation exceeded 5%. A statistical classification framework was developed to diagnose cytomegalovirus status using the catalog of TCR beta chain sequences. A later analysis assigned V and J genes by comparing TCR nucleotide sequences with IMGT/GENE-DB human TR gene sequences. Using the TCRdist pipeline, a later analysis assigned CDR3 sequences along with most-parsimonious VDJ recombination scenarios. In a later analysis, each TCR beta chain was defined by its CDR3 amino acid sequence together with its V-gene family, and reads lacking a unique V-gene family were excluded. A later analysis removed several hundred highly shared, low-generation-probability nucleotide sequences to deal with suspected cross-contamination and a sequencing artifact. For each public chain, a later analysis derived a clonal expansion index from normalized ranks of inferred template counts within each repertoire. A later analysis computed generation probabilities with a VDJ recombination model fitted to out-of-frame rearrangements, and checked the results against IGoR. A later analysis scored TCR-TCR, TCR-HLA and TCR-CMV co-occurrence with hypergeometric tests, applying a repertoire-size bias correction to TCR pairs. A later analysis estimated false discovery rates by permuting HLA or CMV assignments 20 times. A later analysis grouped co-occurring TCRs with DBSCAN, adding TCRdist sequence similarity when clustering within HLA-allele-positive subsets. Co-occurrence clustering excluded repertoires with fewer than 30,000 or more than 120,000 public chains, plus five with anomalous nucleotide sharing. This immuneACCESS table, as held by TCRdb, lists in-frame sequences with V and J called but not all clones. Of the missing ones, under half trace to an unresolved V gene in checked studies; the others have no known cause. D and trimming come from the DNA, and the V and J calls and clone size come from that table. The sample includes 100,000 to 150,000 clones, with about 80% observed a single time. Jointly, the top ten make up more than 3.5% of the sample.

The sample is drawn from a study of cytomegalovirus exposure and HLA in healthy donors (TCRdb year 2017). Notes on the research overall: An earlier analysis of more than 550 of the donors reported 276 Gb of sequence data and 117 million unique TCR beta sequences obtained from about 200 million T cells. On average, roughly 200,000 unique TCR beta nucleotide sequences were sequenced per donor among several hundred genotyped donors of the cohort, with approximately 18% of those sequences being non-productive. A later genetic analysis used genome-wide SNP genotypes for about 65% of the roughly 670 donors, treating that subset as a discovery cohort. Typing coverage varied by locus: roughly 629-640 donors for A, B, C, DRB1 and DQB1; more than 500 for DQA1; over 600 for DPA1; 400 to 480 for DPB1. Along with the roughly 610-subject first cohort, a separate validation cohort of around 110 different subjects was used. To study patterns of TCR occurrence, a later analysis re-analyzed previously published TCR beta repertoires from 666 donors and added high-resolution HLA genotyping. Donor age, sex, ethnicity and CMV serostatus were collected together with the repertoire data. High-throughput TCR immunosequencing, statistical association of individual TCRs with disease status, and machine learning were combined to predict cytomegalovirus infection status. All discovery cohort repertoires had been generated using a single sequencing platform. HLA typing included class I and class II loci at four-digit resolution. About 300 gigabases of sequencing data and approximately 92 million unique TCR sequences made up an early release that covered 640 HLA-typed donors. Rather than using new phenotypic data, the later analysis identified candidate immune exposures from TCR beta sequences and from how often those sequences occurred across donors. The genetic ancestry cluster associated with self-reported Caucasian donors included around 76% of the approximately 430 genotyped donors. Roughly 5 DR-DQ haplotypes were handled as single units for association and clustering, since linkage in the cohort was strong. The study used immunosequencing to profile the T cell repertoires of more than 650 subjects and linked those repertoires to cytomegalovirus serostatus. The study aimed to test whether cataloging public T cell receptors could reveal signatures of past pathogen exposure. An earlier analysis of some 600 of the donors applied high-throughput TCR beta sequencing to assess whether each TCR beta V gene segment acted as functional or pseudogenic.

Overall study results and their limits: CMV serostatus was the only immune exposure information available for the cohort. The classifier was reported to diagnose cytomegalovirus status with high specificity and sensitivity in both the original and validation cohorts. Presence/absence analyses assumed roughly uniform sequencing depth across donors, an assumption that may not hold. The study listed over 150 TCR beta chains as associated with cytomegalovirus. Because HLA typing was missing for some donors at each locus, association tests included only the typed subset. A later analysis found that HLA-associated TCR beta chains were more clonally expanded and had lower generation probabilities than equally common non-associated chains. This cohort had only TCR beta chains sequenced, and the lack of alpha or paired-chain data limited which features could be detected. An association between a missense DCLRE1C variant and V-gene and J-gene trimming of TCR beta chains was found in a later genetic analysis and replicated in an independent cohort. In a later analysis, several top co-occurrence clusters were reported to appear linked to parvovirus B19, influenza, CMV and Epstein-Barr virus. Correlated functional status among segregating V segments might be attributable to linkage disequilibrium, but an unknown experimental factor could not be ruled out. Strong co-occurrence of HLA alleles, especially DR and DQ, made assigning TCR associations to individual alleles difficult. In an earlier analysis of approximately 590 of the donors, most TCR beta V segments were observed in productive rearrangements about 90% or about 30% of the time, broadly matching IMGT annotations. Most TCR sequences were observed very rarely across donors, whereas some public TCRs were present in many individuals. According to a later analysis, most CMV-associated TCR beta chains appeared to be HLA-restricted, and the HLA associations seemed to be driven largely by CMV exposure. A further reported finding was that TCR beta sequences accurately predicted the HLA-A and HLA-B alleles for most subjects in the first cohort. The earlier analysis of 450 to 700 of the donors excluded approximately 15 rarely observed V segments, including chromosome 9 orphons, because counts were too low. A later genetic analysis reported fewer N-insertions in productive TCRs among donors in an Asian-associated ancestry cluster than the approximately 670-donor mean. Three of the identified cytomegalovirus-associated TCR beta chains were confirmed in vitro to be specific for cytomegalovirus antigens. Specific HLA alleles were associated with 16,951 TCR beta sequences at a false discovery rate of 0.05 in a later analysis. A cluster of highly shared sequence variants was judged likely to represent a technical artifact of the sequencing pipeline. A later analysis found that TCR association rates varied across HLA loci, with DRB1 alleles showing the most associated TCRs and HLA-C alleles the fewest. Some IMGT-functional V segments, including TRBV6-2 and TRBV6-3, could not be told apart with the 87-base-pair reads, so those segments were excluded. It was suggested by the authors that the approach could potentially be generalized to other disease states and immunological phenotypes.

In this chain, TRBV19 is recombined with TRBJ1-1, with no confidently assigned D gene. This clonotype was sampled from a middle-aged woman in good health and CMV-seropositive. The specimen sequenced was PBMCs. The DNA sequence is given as TGTGCCAGTAGCAGCGTATCGACTGAAGCTTTCTTT. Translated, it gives CASSSVSTEAFF.